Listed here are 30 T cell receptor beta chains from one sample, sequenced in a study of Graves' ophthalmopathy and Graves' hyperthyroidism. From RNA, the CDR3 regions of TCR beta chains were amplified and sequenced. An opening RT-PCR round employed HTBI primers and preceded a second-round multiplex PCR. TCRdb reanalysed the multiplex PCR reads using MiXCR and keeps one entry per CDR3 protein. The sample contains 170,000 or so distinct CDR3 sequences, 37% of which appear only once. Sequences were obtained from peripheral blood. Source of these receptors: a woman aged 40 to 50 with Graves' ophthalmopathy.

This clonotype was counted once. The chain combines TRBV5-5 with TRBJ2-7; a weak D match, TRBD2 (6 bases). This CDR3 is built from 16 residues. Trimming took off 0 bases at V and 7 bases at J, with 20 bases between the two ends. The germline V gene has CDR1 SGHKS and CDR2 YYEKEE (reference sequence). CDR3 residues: CASSLGAGTLFREQYF. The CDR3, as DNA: TGTGCCAGCAGCTTGGGAGCCGGGACTCTCTTTAGGGAGCAGTACTTC.

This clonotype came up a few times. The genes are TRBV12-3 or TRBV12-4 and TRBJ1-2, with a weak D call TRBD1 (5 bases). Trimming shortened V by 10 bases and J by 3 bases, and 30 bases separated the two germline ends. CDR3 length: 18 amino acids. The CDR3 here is CAIKEDSNRAGSYYGYTF. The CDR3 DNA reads TGTGCCATCAAGGAAGATTCAAACAGAGCAGGGTCGTACTATGGCTACACCTTC.

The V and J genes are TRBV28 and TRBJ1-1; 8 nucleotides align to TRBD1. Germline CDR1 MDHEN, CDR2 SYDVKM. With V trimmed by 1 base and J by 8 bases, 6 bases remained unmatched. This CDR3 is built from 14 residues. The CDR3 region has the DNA TGTGCCAGCAGTTTATCTCGGACAGGGATAGAAGCTTTCTTT. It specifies CASSLSRTGIEAFF.

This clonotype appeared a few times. This chain's CDR3 is CASSLTLAGGKNIQYF. In DNA form, the CDR3 reads TGTGCCAGCAGCTTAACCCTAGCGGGGGGCAAAAACATTCAGTACTTC. The rearrangement uses TRBV7-2 and TRBJ2-4; 11 nucleotides agree with TRBD2. Trimming at V came to 2 bases and at J to 3 bases, leaving 3 bases not matched to a gene. Germline V gene sequence: CDR1 SGHTA, CDR2 FQGNSA. The CDR3 is made up of 16 amino acids. The full variable domain, with the rest looked up from reference TRBV7-2 and TRBJ2-4, is GAGVSQSPSNKVTEKGKDVELRCDPISGHTALYWYRQSLGQGLEFLIYFQGNSAPDKSGLPSDRFSAERTGGSVSTLTIQRTQQEDSAVYLCASSLTLAGGKNIQYFGAGTRLSVL.

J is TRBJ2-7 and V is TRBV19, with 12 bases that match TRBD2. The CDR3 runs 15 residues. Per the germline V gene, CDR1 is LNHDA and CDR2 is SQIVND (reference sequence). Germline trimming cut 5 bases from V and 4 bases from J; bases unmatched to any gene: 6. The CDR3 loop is CASSPGTSGLYEQYF. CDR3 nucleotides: TGTGCCAGTAGTCCCGGGACTAGCGGGCTGTACGAGCAGTACTTC.

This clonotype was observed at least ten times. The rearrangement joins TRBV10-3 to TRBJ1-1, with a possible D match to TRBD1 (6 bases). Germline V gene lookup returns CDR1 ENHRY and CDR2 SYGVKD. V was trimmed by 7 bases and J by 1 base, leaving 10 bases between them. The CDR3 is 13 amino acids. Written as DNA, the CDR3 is TGTGCCATCAAACAGGACAGGAACACTGAAGCTTTCTTT. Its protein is CAIKQDRNTEAFF.

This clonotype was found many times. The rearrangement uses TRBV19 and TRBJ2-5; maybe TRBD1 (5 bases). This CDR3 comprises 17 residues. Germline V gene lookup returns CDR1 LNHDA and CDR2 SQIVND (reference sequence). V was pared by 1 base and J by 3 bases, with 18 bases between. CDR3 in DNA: TGTGCCAGTAGTATAGGAAGAGGCAGGGTCCAAAAAGAGACCCAGTACTTC. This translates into CASSIGRGRVQKETQYF.

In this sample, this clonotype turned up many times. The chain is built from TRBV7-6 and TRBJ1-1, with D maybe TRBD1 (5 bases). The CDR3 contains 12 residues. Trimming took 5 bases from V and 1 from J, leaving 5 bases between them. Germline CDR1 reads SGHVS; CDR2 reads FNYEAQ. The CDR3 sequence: CASSGGNTEAFF. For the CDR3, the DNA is TGTGCCAGCAGCGGGGGGAACACTGAAGCTTTCTTT.

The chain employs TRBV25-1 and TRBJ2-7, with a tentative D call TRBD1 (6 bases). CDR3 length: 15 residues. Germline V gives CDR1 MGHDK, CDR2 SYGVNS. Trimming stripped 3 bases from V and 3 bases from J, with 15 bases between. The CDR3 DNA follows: TGTGCCAGCAGTGATTCGGGACAAGGTCTCTACGAGCAGTACTTC. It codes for CASSDSGQGLYEQYF.

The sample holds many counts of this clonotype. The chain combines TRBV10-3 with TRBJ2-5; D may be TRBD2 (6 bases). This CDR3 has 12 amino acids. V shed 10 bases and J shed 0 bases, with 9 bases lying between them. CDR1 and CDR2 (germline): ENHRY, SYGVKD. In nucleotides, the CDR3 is TGTGCCACCCCGGGGGACCAAGAGACCCAGTACTTC. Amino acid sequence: CATPGDQETQYF.

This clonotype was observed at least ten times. CDR3 loop: CASTENPVRTQYF. The DNA for the CDR3 is TGTGCCAGCACCGAAAATCCAGTTAGGACCCAGTACTTC. V gene TRBV28 combines with J gene TRBJ2-5; D uncertain. V dropped 7 bases and J dropped 7 bases, with 16 bases sitting between them. The germline CDR1 and CDR2 sequences are MDHEN and SYDVKM. There are 13 residues in the CDR3.

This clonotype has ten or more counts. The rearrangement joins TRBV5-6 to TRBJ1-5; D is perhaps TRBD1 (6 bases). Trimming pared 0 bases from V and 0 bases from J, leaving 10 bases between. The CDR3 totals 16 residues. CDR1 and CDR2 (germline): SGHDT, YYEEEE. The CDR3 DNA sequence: TGTGCCAGCAGCTTGGGGGGGCCTTATAGCAATCAGCCCCAGCATTTT. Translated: CASSLGGPYSNQPQHF.

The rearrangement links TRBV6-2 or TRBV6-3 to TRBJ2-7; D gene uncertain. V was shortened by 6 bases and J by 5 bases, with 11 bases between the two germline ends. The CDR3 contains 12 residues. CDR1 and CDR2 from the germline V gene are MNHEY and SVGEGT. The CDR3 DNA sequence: TGTGCCAGCAGCAACTATAGAAACGAGCAGTACTTC. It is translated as CASSNYRNEQYF.

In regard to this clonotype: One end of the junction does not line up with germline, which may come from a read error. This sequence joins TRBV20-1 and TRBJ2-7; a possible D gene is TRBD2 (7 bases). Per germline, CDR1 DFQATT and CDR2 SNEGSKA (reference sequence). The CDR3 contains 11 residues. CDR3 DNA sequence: TGCAGTGCTAGTGGGGGGGGCGAGCGGTACTTC. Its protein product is CSASGGGERYF.

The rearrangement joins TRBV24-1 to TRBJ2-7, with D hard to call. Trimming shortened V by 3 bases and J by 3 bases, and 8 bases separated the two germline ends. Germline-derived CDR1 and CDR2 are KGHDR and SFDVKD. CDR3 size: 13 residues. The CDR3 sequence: CATSDTRNYEQYF. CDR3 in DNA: TGTGCCACCAGTGATACCCGGAACTACGAGCAGTACTTC.

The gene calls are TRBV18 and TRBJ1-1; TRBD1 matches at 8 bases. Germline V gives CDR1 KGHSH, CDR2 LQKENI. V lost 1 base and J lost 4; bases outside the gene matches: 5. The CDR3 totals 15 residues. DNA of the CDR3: TGTGCCAGCTCACCACGGGACAGGTTGGGCACTGAAGCTTTCTTT. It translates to CASSPRDRLGTEAFF.

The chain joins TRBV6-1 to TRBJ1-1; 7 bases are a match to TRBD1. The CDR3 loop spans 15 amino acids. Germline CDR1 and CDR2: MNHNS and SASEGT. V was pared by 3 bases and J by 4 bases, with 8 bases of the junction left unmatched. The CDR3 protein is CASSEPPDRATEAFF. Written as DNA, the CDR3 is TGTGCCAGCAGTGAGCCCCCCGACAGGGCCACTGAAGCTTTCTTT.

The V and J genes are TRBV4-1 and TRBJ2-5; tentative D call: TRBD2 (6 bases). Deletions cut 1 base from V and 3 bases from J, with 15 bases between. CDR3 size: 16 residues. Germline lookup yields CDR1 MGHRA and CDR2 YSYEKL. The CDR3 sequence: CASSQGALAPEETQYF. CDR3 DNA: TGCGCCAGCAGCCAAGGTGCTCTAGCGCCGGAAGAGACCCAGTACTTC.

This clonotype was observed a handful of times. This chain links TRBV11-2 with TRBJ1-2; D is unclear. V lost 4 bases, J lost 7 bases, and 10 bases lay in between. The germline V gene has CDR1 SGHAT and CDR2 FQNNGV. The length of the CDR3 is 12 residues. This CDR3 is CASSSGHTGYTF. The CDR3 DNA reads TGTGCCAGCAGCTCCGGCCACACTGGCTACACCTTC.

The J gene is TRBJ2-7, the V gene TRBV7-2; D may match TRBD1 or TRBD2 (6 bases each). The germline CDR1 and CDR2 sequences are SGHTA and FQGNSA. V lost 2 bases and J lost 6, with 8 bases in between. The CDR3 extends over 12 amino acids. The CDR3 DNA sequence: TGTGCCAGCAGCTTAAGGGGGGTCGAGCAGTACTTC. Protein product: CASSLRGVEQYF.

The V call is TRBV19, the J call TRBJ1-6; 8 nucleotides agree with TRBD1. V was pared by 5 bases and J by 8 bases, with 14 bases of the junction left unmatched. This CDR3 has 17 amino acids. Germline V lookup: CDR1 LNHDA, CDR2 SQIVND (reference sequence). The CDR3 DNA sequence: TGTGCCAGTAGTCTCGGACAGGGAAACAACCTGGATTCACCCCTCCACTTT. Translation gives CASSLGQGNNLDSPLHF.

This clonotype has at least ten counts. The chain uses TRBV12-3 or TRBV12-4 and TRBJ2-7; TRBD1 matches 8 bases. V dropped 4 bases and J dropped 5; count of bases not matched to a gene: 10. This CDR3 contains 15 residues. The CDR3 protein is CASSYGTGIAHEQYF. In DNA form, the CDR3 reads TGTGCCAGCAGTTATGGGACAGGAATTGCCCACGAGCAGTACTTC.

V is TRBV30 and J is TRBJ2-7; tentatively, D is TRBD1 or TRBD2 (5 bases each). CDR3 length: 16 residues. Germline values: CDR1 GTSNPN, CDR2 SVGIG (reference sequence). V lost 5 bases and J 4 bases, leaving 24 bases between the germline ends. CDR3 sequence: CAWGIDGGVSPYEQYF. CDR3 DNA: TGTGCCTGGGGGATAGATGGGGGAGTGTCCCCGTACGAGCAGTACTTC.

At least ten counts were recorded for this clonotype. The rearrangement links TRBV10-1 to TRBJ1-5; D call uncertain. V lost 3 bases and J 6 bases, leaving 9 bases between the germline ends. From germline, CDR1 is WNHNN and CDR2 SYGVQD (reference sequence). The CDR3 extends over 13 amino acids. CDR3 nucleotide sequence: TGCGCCAGCAGTGATATCAGGTCTCAGCCCCAGCATTTT. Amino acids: CASSDIRSQPQHF.

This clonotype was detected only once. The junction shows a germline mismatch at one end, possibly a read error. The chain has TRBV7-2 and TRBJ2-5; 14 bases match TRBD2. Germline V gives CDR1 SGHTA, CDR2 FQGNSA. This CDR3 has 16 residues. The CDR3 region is CASSSGGLAGAETQYF. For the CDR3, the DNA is TGCGCCAGCAGCTCCGGGGGACTAGCGGGAGCAGAGACCCAGTACTTC.

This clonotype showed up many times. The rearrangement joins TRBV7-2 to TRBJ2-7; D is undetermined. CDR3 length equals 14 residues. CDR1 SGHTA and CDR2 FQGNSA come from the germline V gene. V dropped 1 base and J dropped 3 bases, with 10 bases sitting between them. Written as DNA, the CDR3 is TGTGCCAGCAGCTTAGGTGTCTATAACTACGAGCAGTACTTC. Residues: CASSLGVYNYEQYF.

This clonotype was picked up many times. The CDR3 spells CASSSPLAGVQETQYF. The CDR3 nucleotides are TGTGCCAGCAGTTCTCCCTTAGCGGGGGTCCAAGAGACCCAGTACTTC. This chain connects TRBV12-3 or TRBV12-4 to TRBJ2-5; 9 nucleotides align to TRBD2. Trimming cost V 4 bases and J 1 base; bases outside gene matches: 7. The CDR3 contains 16 residues.

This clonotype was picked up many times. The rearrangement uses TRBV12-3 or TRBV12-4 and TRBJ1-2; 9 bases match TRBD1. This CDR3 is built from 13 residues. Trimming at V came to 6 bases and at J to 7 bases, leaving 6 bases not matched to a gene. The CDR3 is CASRGQGLGGYTF. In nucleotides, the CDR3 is TGTGCCAGCAGGGGACAGGGACTGGGTGGCTACACCTTC.

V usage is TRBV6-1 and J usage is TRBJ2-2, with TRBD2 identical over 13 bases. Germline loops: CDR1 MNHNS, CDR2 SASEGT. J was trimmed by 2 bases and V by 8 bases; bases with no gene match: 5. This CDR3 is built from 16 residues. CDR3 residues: CASLGLAGLNTGELFF. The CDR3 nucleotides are TGTGCCAGCCTGGGACTAGCGGGACTAAACACCGGGGAGCTGTTTTTT.

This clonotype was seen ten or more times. The CDR3 DNA sequence: TGTGCCAGCAGCCAAGATTCCGGGGAGCTGTTTTTT. Translation: CASSQDSGELFF. This sequence joins TRBV14 and TRBJ2-2; D unclear. Trimming pared 0 bases from V and 6 bases from J, leaving 2 bases between. The CDR3 has 12 amino acids. CDR1 is SGHDN, CDR2 FVKESK, per germline.